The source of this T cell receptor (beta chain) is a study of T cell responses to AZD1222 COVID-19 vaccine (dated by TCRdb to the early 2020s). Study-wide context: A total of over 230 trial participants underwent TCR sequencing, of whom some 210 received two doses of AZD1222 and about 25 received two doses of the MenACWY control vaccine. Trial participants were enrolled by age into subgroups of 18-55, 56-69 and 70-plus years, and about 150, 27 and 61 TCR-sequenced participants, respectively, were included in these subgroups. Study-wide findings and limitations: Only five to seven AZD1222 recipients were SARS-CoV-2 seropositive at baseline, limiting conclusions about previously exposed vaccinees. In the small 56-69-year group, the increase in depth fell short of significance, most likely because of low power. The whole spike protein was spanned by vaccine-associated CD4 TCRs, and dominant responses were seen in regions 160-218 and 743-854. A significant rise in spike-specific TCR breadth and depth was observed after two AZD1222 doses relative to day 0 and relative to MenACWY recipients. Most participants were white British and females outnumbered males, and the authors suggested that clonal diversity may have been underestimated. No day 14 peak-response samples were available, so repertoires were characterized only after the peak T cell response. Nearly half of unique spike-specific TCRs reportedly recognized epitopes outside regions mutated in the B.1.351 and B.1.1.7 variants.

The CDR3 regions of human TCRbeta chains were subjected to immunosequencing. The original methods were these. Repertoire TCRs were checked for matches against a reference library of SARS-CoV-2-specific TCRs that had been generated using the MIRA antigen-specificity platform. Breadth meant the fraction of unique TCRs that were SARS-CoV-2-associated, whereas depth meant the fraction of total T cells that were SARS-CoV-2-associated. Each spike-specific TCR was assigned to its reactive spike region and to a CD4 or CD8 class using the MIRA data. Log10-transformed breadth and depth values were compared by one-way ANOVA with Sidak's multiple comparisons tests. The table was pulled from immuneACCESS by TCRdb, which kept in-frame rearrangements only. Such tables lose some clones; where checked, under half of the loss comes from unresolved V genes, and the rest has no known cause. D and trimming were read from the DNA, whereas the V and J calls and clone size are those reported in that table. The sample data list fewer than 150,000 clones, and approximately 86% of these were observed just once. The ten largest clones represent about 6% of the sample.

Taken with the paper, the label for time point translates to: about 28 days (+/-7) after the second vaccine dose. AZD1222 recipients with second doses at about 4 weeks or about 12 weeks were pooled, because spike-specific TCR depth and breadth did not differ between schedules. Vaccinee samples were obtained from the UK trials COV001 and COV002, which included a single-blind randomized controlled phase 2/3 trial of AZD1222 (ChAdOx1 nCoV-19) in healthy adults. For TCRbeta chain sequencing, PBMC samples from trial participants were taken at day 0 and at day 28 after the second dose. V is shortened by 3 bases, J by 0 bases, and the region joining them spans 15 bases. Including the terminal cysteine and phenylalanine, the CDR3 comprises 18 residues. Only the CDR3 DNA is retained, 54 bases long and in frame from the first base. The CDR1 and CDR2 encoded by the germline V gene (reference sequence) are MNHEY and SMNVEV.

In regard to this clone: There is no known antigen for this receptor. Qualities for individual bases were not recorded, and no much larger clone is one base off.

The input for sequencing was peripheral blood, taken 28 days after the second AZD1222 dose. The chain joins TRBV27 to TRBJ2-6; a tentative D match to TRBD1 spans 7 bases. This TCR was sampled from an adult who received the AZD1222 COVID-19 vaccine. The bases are TGTGCCAGCAGTTTGTACAGGGGAGGCGTCTCTGGGGCCAACGTCCTGACTTTC. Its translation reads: CASSLYRGGVSGANVLTF.